This record covers a single TCR beta chain. The antigen is unknown. Germline V CDR1 and CDR2: MNHNS, SASEGT. The CDR3 has 13 residues. Trimming pared 1 base from V and 8 bases from J, leaving 11 bases between. This record comes from a study of cytomegalovirus exposure and HLA in healthy donors. Study-level findings and limits: In most subjects, TCR beta sequences reportedly gave accurate predictions of HLA-A and HLA-B alleles. Indistinguishable V segments, including TRBV6-2 and TRBV6-3, were excluded.

60 Vbeta and 13 Jbeta primers were used in PCR. Data came from immunoSEQ multiplex PCR; TCRdb stores just in-frame clones and leaves some out. The table records some 210,000 clones, more than 60% of them present only once. The chain couples TRBV6-1 to TRBJ1-2, with unresolved D. Sequencing used PBMCs. The TCR originated in a woman aged 25-40 years in good health and CMV-seropositive. CDR3 protein: CASSEGSASGYTF. CDR3 DNA sequence: TGTGCCAGCAGTGAAGGCAGCGCTAGCGGCTACACCTTC.